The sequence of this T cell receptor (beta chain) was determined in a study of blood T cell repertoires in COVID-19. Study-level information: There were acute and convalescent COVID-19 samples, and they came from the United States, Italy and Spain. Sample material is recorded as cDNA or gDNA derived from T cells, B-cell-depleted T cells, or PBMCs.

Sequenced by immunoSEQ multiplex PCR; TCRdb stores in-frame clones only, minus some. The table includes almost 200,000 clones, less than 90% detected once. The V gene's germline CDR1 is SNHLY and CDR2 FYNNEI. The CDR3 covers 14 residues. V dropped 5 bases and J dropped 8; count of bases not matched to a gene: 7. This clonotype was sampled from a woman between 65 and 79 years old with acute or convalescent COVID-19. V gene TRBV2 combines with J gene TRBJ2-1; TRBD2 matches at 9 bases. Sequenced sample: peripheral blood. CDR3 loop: CASSQEREVDEQFF. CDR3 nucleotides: TGTGCCAGCAGTCAGGAGCGGGAGGTCGATGAGCAGTTCTTC.